Included here is one T cell receptor beta chain sequence, with context. Its target is unknown. These data belong to a study of shared clonotypes between healthy human individuals. Study conclusions and caveats: Researchers sampled blood only, noting tissue repertoires likely differ. The generation probabilities recorded for non-shared clonotypes fell below those of clonotypes shared by all four donors. Several donors shared approximately 5% of their naive CD4 clonotypes.

The data were produced by immunoSEQ multiplex PCR, yet TCRdb's version contains in-frame clones alone and is incomplete. The data hold some 200,000 clones, with 85% to 95% observed a single time. The trim removed 0 bases at V and 6 bases at J, leaving 8 bases unmatched. This CDR3 comprises 16 residues. The V gene's germline CDR1 is PRHDT and CDR2 FYEKMQ (reference sequence). The sequence derives from a woman between 25 and 40 years old in good health. The sample comprised naive CD4+ T cells sorted from blood. Sample subset: CD45RA+ positively selected. The chain joins TRBV13 to TRBJ2-1, with 7 positions matching TRBD2. The CDR3 protein is CASSLGGSGNPNEQFF. DNA for the CDR3: TGTGCCAGCAGCTTAGGCGGAAGCGGGAACCCCAATGAGCAGTTCTTC.